This TCR beta chain was retrieved from a study of shared clonotypes between healthy human individuals. Study in general: Per-donor plates numbered three CD4 naive, three CD4 memory, two CD8 naive and one CD8 memory.

Adult donors, all healthy and HIV-negative, had no recent acute infections or vaccinations. Clones were read by immunoSEQ multiplex PCR, and TCRdb kept only the in-frame ones, dropping some. This repertoire shows under 150,000 clones, more than 65% found once; its top ten account for about 26%. The CDR3 extends over 13 amino acids. Germline V gives CDR1 MNHEY, CDR2 SMNVEV (reference sequence). The V and J ends lost 5 bases and 4 bases respectively, with 11 bases between them. What was sequenced was memory CD8+ T cells sorted from blood. Documented subset: CD45RO+ cells pooled with CCR7-negative TemRA cells. This TCR was sampled from a woman aged 25 to 39 in good health. The chain recombines TRBV27 with TRBJ1-1; no reliable D call. CDR3 protein: CASSVAGLTEAFF. In nucleotides, the CDR3 is TGTGCCAGCAGTGTTGCCGGGCTCACTGAAGCTTTCTTT.